The rows below give T cell receptor beta chains drawn from one sample of a study of cytomegalovirus exposure and HLA in healthy donors. Generated by immunoSEQ multiplex PCR, the TCRdb table keeps only in-frame clones and is missing some. Of fewer than 250,000 clones listed, around three quarters are singletons. The sample consisted of PBMCs. All receptors derive from a woman aged 25 to 45 in good health and CMV-seropositive. CDR3s include the opening cysteine and the closing phenylalanine or tryptophan. Each record gives: D gene, clone size, CDR3 length, V gene, J gene, CDR3 protein, CDR3 DNA. A D gene is named only where the DNA matches it firmly. Rows may omit the clone size; those that give it use once, few, many or a size class.

NA	NA	16	TRBV7-9	TRBJ1-1	CASSPGAGWVNTEAFF	TGTGCCAGCAGCCCAGGGGCCGGATGGGTGAACACTGAAGCTTTCTTT
TRBD1	few	14	TRBV7-9	TRBJ1-2	CASSPLTGWYGYTF	TGTGCCAGCAGCCCCCTGACAGGGTGGTACGGCTACACCTTC
TRBD2	once	18	TRBV27	TRBJ2-1	CASSLSGTSGEGHHEQFF	TGTGCCAGCAGTTTATCCGGGACTAGCGGGGAGGGCCACCATGAGCAGTTCTTC
TRBD1	NA	15	TRBV18	TRBJ2-2	CASSPTGVHTGELFF	TGTGCCAGCTCACCGACAGGGGTTCACACCGGGGAGCTGTTTTTT
TRBD1	NA	16	TRBV15	TRBJ2-7	CATSRDLTGPPYEQYF	TGTGCCACCAGCAGAGACCTGACAGGGCCCCCCTACGAGCAGTACTTC
NA	once	14	TRBV7-2	TRBJ1-3	CASSPGVAGNTIYF	TGTGCCAGCAGTCCGGGGGTGGCTGGAAACACCATATATTTT
NA	NA	13	TRBV6-5	TRBJ1-2	CASTAEGTYGYTF	TGTGCCAGCACCGCGGAGGGGACCTATGGCTACACCTTC
TRBD1	NA	15	TRBV10-3	TRBJ2-2	CAISATGTGSGELFF	TGTGCCATCAGCGCTACCGGGACAGGGAGCGGGGAGCTGTTTTTT
NA	NA	14	TRBV28	TRBJ1-4	CASSLWGGGEKLFF	TGTGCCAGCAGTTTGTGGGGCGGTGGAGAAAAACTGTTTTTT
NA	NA	16	TRBV4-1	TRBJ1-3	CASSQEGGYSGNTIYF	TGCGCCAGCAGCCAAGAGGGGGGATACTCTGGAAACACCATATATTTT
NA	once	14	TRBV10-2	TRBJ1-5	CASSAGRRNQPQHF	TGCGCCAGCAGTGCGGGGAGGCGCAATCAGCCCCAGCATTTT
NA	NA	17	TRBV7-9	TRBJ2-6	CASSLEESGAGANVLTF	TGTGCCAGCAGCTTAGAGGAGTCAGGGGCTGGGGCCAACGTCCTGACTTTC
NA	NA	14	TRBV6-6	TRBJ1-4	CASTTGGGNEKLFF	TGTGCCAGCACGACTGGGGGGGGTAATGAAAAACTGTTTTTT
TRBD1	NA	16	TRBV9	TRBJ1-2	CASSTGVGTGALGYTF	TGTGCCAGCAGCACAGGTGTTGGGACAGGGGCATTGGGCTACACCTTC
NA	few	12	TRBV18	TRBJ2-2	CASSYYGGELFF	TGTGCCAGCTCATATTACGGCGGGGAGCTGTTTTTT
TRBD1	few	15	TRBV5-1	TRBJ2-3	CASSPVGQDTDTQYF	TGCGCCAGCAGCCCAGTGGGACAGGACACAGATACGCAGTATTTT
TRBD2	NA	13	TRBV6-5	TRBJ2-7	CASSYRGVYEQYF	TGTGCCAGCAGTTACCGGGGGGTCTACGAGCAGTACTTC
TRBD1	NA	13	TRBV2	TRBJ1-2	CATSREGASGYTF	TGTGCCACCTCGAGAGAGGGGGCCTCTGGCTACACCTTC
NA	NA	14	TRBV2	TRBJ2-2	CARGPGGEAGELFF	TGTGCCAGAGGACCCGGGGGTGAGGCCGGGGAGCTGTTTTTT
TRBD2	NA	14	TRBV19	TRBJ2-7	CASSRTSGGGGQYF	TGTGCCAGTAGTCGGACTAGCGGGGGAGGCGGGCAGTACTTC
NA	NA	17	TRBV7-8	TRBJ2-3	CASSPEGDKISTDTQYF	TGTGCCAGCAGCCCCGAGGGGGACAAGATTAGCACAGATACGCAGTATTTT
NA	NA	15	TRBV5-1	TRBJ2-5	CASSLIGRPRETQYF	TGCGCCAGCAGCTTGATTGGCAGGCCTCGGGAGACCCAGTACTTC
TRBD1	few	14	TRBV11-2	TRBJ2-7	CASSFSGQSYEQYF	TGTGCCAGCAGCTTTTCGGGACAGTCCTACGAGCAGTACTTC
TRBD1	few	15	TRBV30	TRBJ1-3	CAWSVQGATGNTIYF	TGTGCCTGGAGTGTACAGGGGGCGACTGGAAACACCATATATTTT
TRBD1	NA	16	TRBV28	TRBJ1-5	CASSSRGQGDRQPQHF	TGTGCCAGCAGTTCAAGGGGACAGGGGGATCGTCAGCCCCAGCATTTT
TRBD1	NA	16	TRBV9	TRBJ1-3	CASSFGPGQGANTIYF	TGTGCCAGCAGCTTCGGCCCGGGACAGGGGGCAAACACCATATATTTT
TRBD1	NA	13	TRBV6-6	TRBJ1-1	CASSGQGVTEAFF	TGTGCCAGCAGCGGACAGGGGGTGACTGAAGCTTTCTTT
NA	NA	15	TRBV7-8	TRBJ1-3	CASSLGHISGNTIYF	TGTGCCAGCAGCTTGGGGCATATCTCTGGAAACACCATATATTTT
TRBD2	many	16	TRBV11-1	TRBJ2-1	CASSLEVAGVTNEQFF	TGTGCCAGCAGCTTAGAAGTAGCGGGAGTCACGAATGAGCAGTTCTTC